The 28 T cell receptor beta chains in this list originate from one sample, sequenced in a study of cytomegalovirus exposure and HLA in healthy donors. PCR was performed using 60 Vbeta and 13 Jbeta primers. The assay was immunoSEQ multiplex PCR, and TCRdb's table has in-frame clones only and misses some. The profile shows some 110,000 clones, roughly three fifths of them singletons. Source material: PBMCs. Receptors originate from a woman aged 40 to 50 in good health and CMV-seropositive.

The rearrangement uses TRBV30 and TRBJ2-7, with TRBD1 identical over 10 bases. CDR1 GTSNPN and CDR2 SVGIG come from the germline V gene (reference sequence). The CDR3 contains 15 residues. The trim removed 1 base at V and 5 bases at J, leaving 8 bases unmatched. CDR3 in amino acids: CAWSEGTGAYHEQYF. DNA for the CDR3: TGTGCCTGGAGTGAAGGGACAGGGGCCTACCACGAGCAGTACTTC. Using reference TRBV30 and TRBJ2-7 for the parts outside the CDR3, the full variable domain is SQTIHQWPATLVQPVGSPLSLECTVEGTSNPNLYWYRQAAGRGLQLLFYSVGIGQISSEVPQNLSASRPQDRQFILSSKKLLLSDSGFYLCAWSEGTGAYHEQYFGPGTRLTVT.

V gene TRBV11-3 combines with J gene TRBJ1-1, with no clear D. The germline CDR1 and CDR2 sequences are SGHNT and YENEEA. The V end was cut by 0 bases, the J end by 6 bases, with 8 bases between. The CDR3 totals 13 residues. CDR3 in amino acids: CASSLDGGPEAFF. The CDR3 DNA reads TGTGCCAGCAGCTTAGATGGAGGGCCTGAAGCTTTCTTT. Full variable domain (outside the CDR3, taken from reference TRBV11-3 and TRBJ1-1): EAGVVQSPRYKIIEKKQPVAFWCNPISGHNTLYWYLQNLGQGPELLIRYENEEAVDDSQLPKDRFSAERLKGVDSTLKIQPAELGDSAVYLCASSLDGGPEAFFGQGTRLTVV.

The rearrangement links TRBV6-5 to TRBJ2-3; TRBD2 is a possible D gene (5 bases). The germline V gene encodes CDR1 MNHEY and CDR2 SVGAGI. The CDR3 contains 15 residues. V lost 0 bases, J lost 4 bases, and 11 bases lay in between. This CDR3 is CASSYSGLAADTQYF. The CDR3 DNA sequence: TGTGCCAGCAGTTACTCCGGCCTAGCCGCAGATACGCAGTATTTT.

The chain recombines TRBV10-3 with TRBJ2-1, with D maybe TRBD1 (6 bases). The CDR3 runs 12 residues. Trimming shortened V by 7 bases and J by 8 bases, and 12 bases separated the two germline ends. Germline V CDR1 and CDR2: ENHRY, SYGVKD. CDR3 loop: CAIKTGMDEQFF. The CDR3 DNA is TGTGCCATCAAAACAGGGATGGATGAGCAGTTCTTC.

The CDR3 nucleotides read TGTGCCTGGAGTCCGTTAGCGGGCTACCCCTACAATGAGCAGTTCTTC. It yields the protein CAWSPLAGYPYNEQFF. This chain uses TRBV30 with TRBJ2-1; 7 bases map to TRBD2. CDR1 and CDR2 (germline): GTSNPN, SVGIG (reference sequence). The V and J ends lost 2 bases and 2 bases, in that order; junction bases with no gene match: 9. The CDR3 totals 16 residues.

This clone was counted only a few times. J is TRBJ2-6 and V is TRBV30, with D possibly TRBD1 on 6 matching bases. The CDR3 covers 15 residues. The germline V gene has CDR1 GTSNPN and CDR2 SVGIG (reference sequence). This CDR3 is CGFGRGNSGANVLTF. The CDR3 coding sequence is TGTGGATTCGGCAGGGGAAACTCTGGGGCCAACGTCCTGACTTTC.

This chain joins TRBV5-1 and TRBJ2-2; TRBD2 matches at 9 bases. The CDR3 contains 15 residues. Germline trimming cut 6 bases from V and 4 bases from J; bases unmatched to any gene: 7. The germline V gene has CDR1 SGHRS and CDR2 YFSETQ. The CDR3 region is CASNVAGVTTGELFF. The CDR3 region has the DNA TGCGCCAGCAATGTAGCGGGAGTAACCACCGGGGAGCTGTTTTTT.

The chain carries TRBV4-3 and TRBJ2-1, with 12 bases matching TRBD2. The CDR3 length is 16 residues. V shed 2 bases and J 4 bases; nucleotides not matched to a gene: 3. The germline V gene has CDR1 LGHNA and CDR2 YSLEER. DNA of the CDR3: TGCGCCAGCAGCCAACGGACTAGCGGGGTGTACAATGAGCAGTTCTTC. Residues: CASSQRTSGVYNEQFF.

The chain links TRBV9 to TRBJ2-1; the match to TRBD1 covers 7 bases. The CDR3 has 15 residues. The V gene's germline CDR1 is SGDLS and CDR2 YYNGEE. The V segment lost 3 bases and the J segment 0 bases; nucleotides outside the gene matches: 3. CDR3 amino acids: CASSGGQSSYNEQFF. CDR3 coding DNA: TGTGCCAGCAGCGGGGGACAGAGCTCCTACAATGAGCAGTTCTTC.

This clone was seen only a few times. This sequence joins TRBV6-4 and TRBJ2-1; 7 positions agree with TRBD2. CDR1 and CDR2 from the germline V gene are MRHNA and SNTAGT. This CDR3 region has 14 residues. With 3 bases clipped from V and 6 bases from J, the junction kept 5 bases outside the gene matches. CDR3 bases: TGTGCCAGCAGTGAAGGGACTATGGGCAATGAGCAGTTCTTC. Its protein product is CASSEGTMGNEQFF.

The V call is TRBV7-9, the J call TRBJ2-7, with D perhaps TRBD2 (6 bases). CDR3 length equals 14 residues. In germline, CDR1 is SEHNR, CDR2 FQNEAQ (reference sequence). V was clipped by 8 bases and J by 2 bases, with 16 bases between them. This CDR3 reads CASEGRRGPYEQYF. The CDR3 nucleotides read TGTGCCAGCGAAGGACGGAGGGGCCCCTACGAGCAGTACTTC.

The chain carries TRBV7-7 and TRBJ2-7; 10 bases are shared with TRBD1. From germline, CDR1 is SSHAT and CDR2 FNYEAQ (reference sequence). This CDR3 has 14 residues. J lost 7 bases, V lost 1 base, and 4 bases had no gene match. The CDR3: CASSLGQGAWEQYF. The DNA for the CDR3 is TGTGCCAGCAGCTTAGGACAGGGGGCGTGGGAGCAGTACTTC. Based on the CDR3 plus reference TRBV7-7 and TRBJ2-7, the full variable domain is GAGVSQSPRYKVTKRGQDVTLRCDPISSHATLYWYQQALGQGPEFLTYFNYEAQPDKSGLPSDRFSAERPEGSISTLTIQRTEQRDSAMYRCASSLGQGAWEQYFGPGTRLTVT.

This clone has just one count. The rearrangement links TRBV4-2 to TRBJ2-1; the D gene is possibly TRBD2 (6 bases). Germline lookup yields CDR1 LGHNA and CDR2 YNFKEQ. Trimming cost V 4 bases and J 8 bases, with 18 bases left between them. This CDR3 contains 15 residues. The CDR3 DNA reads TGTGCCAGCAGCCCCTACCTACGCGGGGCCTATGAGCAGTTCTTC. This gives the protein CASSPYLRGAYEQFF.

This chain connects TRBV6-6 to TRBJ2-6; perhaps TRBD2 as D (5 bases). The CDR3 contains 16 residues. The V end was cut by 0 bases, the J end by 3 bases, with 9 bases between. Looked up from germline, CDR1 is MNHNY and CDR2 is SVGAGI (reference sequence). This CDR3 reads CASSYSPGNGANVLTF. The DNA for the CDR3 is TGTGCCAGCAGTTACTCGCCGGGAAATGGGGCCAACGTCCTGACTTTC.

The chain couples TRBV14 to TRBJ1-2; maybe TRBD1 (6 bases). Germline V CDR1 and CDR2: SGHDN, FVKESK. V was shortened by 6 bases and J by 5 bases, with 13 bases between the two germline ends. The CDR3 length is 13 residues. The CDR3 is CASSGRGIYGYTF. DNA for the CDR3: TGTGCCAGCAGTGGCAGGGGCATTTATGGCTACACCTTC.

This clone has a single count. The chain is built from TRBV4-1 and TRBJ2-5; D is undetermined. This CDR3 comprises 19 residues. The V gene lost 0 bases and the J gene lost 5 bases, with 25 bases spanning the gap. Germline-derived CDR1 and CDR2 are MGHRA and YSYEKL. CDR3 protein: CASSQEVWRPEVPTETQYF. CDR3 nucleotides: TGCGCCAGCAGCCAAGAGGTATGGCGGCCAGAAGTTCCGACGGAGACCCAGTACTTC.

The V call is TRBV19, the J call TRBJ2-1; 8 bases are shared with TRBD2. CDR1 LNHDA and CDR2 SQIVND come from the germline V gene (reference sequence). The CDR3 sequence is 14 residues long. V gave up 5 bases and J gave up 4 bases; unmatched junction bases: 4. CDR3 residues: CASSDTGGYNEQFF. The CDR3 coding sequence is TGTGCCAGTAGTGATACGGGAGGGTACAATGAGCAGTTCTTC.

This clone was found once. At one end the junction does not follow the germline gene, possibly because of a read error. The genes are TRBV28 and TRBJ2-1; 9 nucleotides align to TRBD1. Germline values: CDR1 MDHEN, CDR2 SYDVKM. The CDR3 is 14 residues long. The CDR3 DNA is TGTGCCAGCACTTTACAGGGGGCGTACAATGAGCAGTTCTTC. As protein: CASTLQGAYNEQFF.

This clone has only one observation. The J gene is TRBJ2-5, the V gene TRBV28; 15 nucleotides align to TRBD2. Trimming at V came to 3 bases and at J to 4 bases, leaving 12 bases not matched to a gene. Germline V gives CDR1 MDHEN, CDR2 SYDVKM. The CDR3 is 19 amino acids. Here the CDR3 reads CASSLGLAGGGKKLETQYF. The CDR3 coding sequence is TGTGCCAGCAGTTTGGGACTAGCGGGAGGAGGGAAGAAACTAGAGACCCAGTACTTC.

The rearrangement joins TRBV9 to TRBJ2-1; the D gene is possibly TRBD1 (6 bases). The CDR3 sequence is 15 residues long. V lost 3 bases, J lost 5 bases, and 15 bases lay in between. Germline V lookup: CDR1 SGDLS, CDR2 YYNGEE. CDR3 amino acids: CASSARGQSHNEQFF. DNA of the CDR3: TGTGCCAGCAGCGCACGAGGACAGAGTCACAATGAGCAGTTCTTC.

The genes are TRBV7-9 and TRBJ2-7; 11 bases are shared with TRBD2. The ends lost 10 bases at V and 3 bases at J; junction bases unmatched: 8. This CDR3 has 14 residues. CDR1 and CDR2 (germline): SEHNR, FQNEAQ (reference sequence). CDR3 nucleotides: TGTGCCACCGGGGGAGGGACTAGCGGCTACGAGCAGTACTTC. This translates into CATGGGTSGYEQYF.

The chain links TRBV9 to TRBJ1-5; 7 bases agree with TRBD1. This CDR3 is built from 14 residues. V was pared by 3 bases and J by 6 bases, with 6 bases of the junction left unmatched. Germline-derived CDR1 and CDR2 are SGDLS and YYNGEE. The CDR3 DNA sequence: TGTGCCAGCAGCGATGACAGGGACGGTCAGCCCCAGCATTTT. Protein: CASSDDRDGQPQHF.

The chain employs TRBV6-5 and TRBJ1-5, with TRBD1 identical over 10 bases. Germline trimming cut 6 bases from V and 5 bases from J; bases unmatched to any gene: 7. The CDR3 sequence is 15 residues long. Germline assignment: CDR1 MNHEY and CDR2 SVGAGI. The CDR3 DNA is TGTGCCAGCAGCCGGACAGGGGGAAGGGATCAGCCCCAGCATTTT. Its translation: CASSRTGGRDQPQHF.

The rearrangement joins TRBV19 to TRBJ2-2; the match to TRBD1 covers 10 bases. The CDR3 is 17 residues long. Germline V gene sequence: CDR1 LNHDA, CDR2 SQIVND (reference sequence). The ends lost 3 bases at V and 6 bases at J; junction bases unmatched: 10. In DNA form, the CDR3 reads TGTGCCAGTAGTATTCTGTACCCGACAGGGGGCTCCGGGGAGCTGTTTTTT. Translating gives CASSILYPTGGSGELFF.

The chain recombines TRBV7-9 with TRBJ2-1, with 9 positions matching TRBD2. CDR1 SEHNR and CDR2 FQNEAQ come from the germline V gene (reference sequence). The CDR3 length is 17 residues. Germline trimming cut 0 bases from V and 7 bases from J; bases unmatched to any gene: 10. The CDR3 bases are TGTGCCAGCAGCTTAGCGTTCGTGGCGGGAGGGAAGAATGAGCAGTTCTTC. This gives the protein CASSLAFVAGGKNEQFF.

This chain joins TRBV30 and TRBJ1-5, with a possible D match to TRBD1 (5 bases). Germline CDR1 GTSNPN, CDR2 SVGIG (reference sequence). The V gene lost 0 bases and the J gene lost 4 bases, with 10 bases spanning the gap. CDR3 size: 14 residues. The DNA for the CDR3 is TGTGCCTGGAGTGTATCCAGGGTGAATCAGCCCCAGCATTTT. Protein: CAWSVSRVNQPQHF.

The chain combines TRBV9 with TRBJ2-1; D unclear. The germline V and J ends were trimmed by 2 bases and 6 bases, with 9 bases remaining between them. The germline CDR1 and CDR2 sequences are SGDLS and YYNGEE. This CDR3 spans 13 amino acids. The CDR3 DNA reads TGTGCCAGCAGCGTCACTCCCGTCAATGAGCAGTTCTTC. Translation gives CASSVTPVNEQFF.

V gene TRBV6-6 combines with J gene TRBJ2-3; D is undetermined. V lost 2 bases, J lost 3 bases, and 9 bases lay in between. The CDR3 consists of 14 residues. Germline assignment: CDR1 MNHNY and CDR2 SVGAGI (reference sequence). CDR3 nucleotide sequence: TGTGCCAGCAGTTACGGTAGCCAGACAGATACGCAGTATTTT. It codes for CASSYGSQTDTQYF.